The rows below give T cell receptor beta chains drawn from one sample of a study of CD8 T cells in Susac syndrome. TCRdb passed the immunoSEQ multiplex PCR reads through MiXCR, listing each CDR3 protein once. The data contain about 300,000 distinct CDR3 sequences, roughly 85% of them singletons. The sample was CD8+ T cells from PBMCs. The receptor set was obtained from a human donor with multiple sclerosis. The CDR3 runs from the conserved cysteine through the conserved F or W. The D gene is left open where the match is weak. Clone size appears in some rows only: once, few, many, or a class for an expanded clone.

J	size	length	D	V	DNA	CDR3
TRBJ1-1	NA	15	TRBD1	TRBV5-4	TGTGCCAGCAGCTTGGAGACAGGGGGGGCATCCGAAGCTTTCTTT	CASSLETGGASEAFF
TRBJ1-1	NA	13	NA	TRBV5-4	TGTGCCAGCAGCTTGGCCGGGCACACTGAAGCTTTCTTT	CASSLAGHTEAFF
TRBJ1-3	NA	16	NA	TRBV7-9	TGTGCCAGCAGCCCGACCCTGGACGTTAGGGGAAACACCATATATTTT	CASSPTLDVRGNTIYF
TRBJ2-7	NA	18	NA	TRBV7-8	TGTGCCAGCAGCTTAGTTTTTTATCGCCCGGTGAGACTCTACGAGCAGTACTTC	CASSLVFYRPVRLYEQYF
TRBJ2-7	few	12	NA	TRBV19	TGTGCCACTTCGACAGGATCCTACGAGCAGTACTTC	CATSTGSYEQYF
TRBJ2-1	once	19	TRBD2	TRBV5-1	TGCGCCAGCAGCTCAGATCCTCGACTAGCGGGAGGCAACCCCCATGGGCAGTTCTTC	CASSSDPRLAGGNPHGQFF
TRBJ2-4	NA	13	NA	TRBV20-1	TGCAGTGTCACAACAGGGGCCAAAAACATTCAGTACTTC	CSVTTGAKNIQYF
TRBJ2-3	NA	20	TRBD2	TRBV4-1	TGCGCCAGCACCCTCAGATCCGGGACTAGCGGGAGAGCAAGCACAGATACGCAGTATTTT	CASTLRSGTSGRASTDTQYF
TRBJ2-3	NA	15	NA	TRBV6-5	TGTGCCAGCAGTTACTCCAGGGATAACACAGATACGCAGTATTTT	CASSYSRDNTDTQYF
TRBJ1-4	NA	13	NA	TRBV20-1	TGCAGTGCTAGGGTAGGGACTAATGAAAAACTGTTTTTT	CSARVGTNEKLFF
TRBJ2-7	few	17	NA	TRBV27	TGTGCCAGCAGTCCCTTCCGACCGGTTGGGAGCTCCTACGAGCAGTACTTC	CASSPFRPVGSSYEQYF
TRBJ2-7	few	13	NA	TRBV27	TGTGCCGCTCACTCGGGATACGGTTCCGAGCAGTACTTC	CAAHSGYGSEQYF
TRBJ2-7	few	14	TRBD2	TRBV4-3	TGCGCCAGCAGCCAGTCTAGCGGGGCCTACGAGCAGTACTTC	CASSQSSGAYEQYF
TRBJ2-1	NA	16	NA	TRBV27	TGTGCCAGCAGTCCTACGGGCCAGGGCGGCTGGAATGAGCAGTTCTTC	CASSPTGQGGWNEQFF
TRBJ2-1	once	17	TRBD2	TRBV20-1	TGCAGTGCTAGAGGGCTAGCGGGAGGGCCGGGCTACAATGAGCAGTTCTTC	CSARGLAGGPGYNEQFF
TRBJ2-6	NA	21	NA	TRBV7-3	TGTGCCAGCAGCTTGACAGGGGATAGCGGGATTCGCGGAACTGGGGCCAACGTCCTGACTTTC	CASSLTGDSGIRGTGANVLTF
TRBJ2-7	NA	12	NA	TRBV29-1	TGCAGCGTTGAAGTACAGTCCTACGAGCAGTACTTC	CSVEVQSYEQYF
TRBJ2-7	NA	13	NA	TRBV27	TGTGCCAGCAGTTTGGCAGGGTCGGCCGAGCAGTACTTC	CASSLAGSAEQYF
TRBJ2-7	NA	14	TRBD2	TRBV5-4	TGTGCCAGCAGCCCTATAGCGGGAGACTACGAGCAGTACTTC	CASSPIAGDYEQYF
TRBJ2-5	NA	13	NA	TRBV7-9	TGTGCCAGCAGCCCGCCGGCCCAAGAGACCCAGTACTTC	CASSPPAQETQYF
TRBJ2-1	NA	16	NA	TRBV5-4	TGTGCCAGCAGCCGTATCCTAGGACCTTCCTACAATGAGCAGTTCTTC	CASSRILGPSYNEQFF
TRBJ2-7	few	14	TRBD1	TRBV6-1	TGTGCCAGCAGCTACGGACAGGGTGGCTACGAGCAGTACTTC	CASSYGQGGYEQYF
TRBJ1-5	NA	15	NA	TRBV6-2/TRBV6-3	TGTGCCAGCAGTGGACGTCACGGGACGAATCAGCCCCAGCATTTT	CASSGRHGTNQPQHF
TRBJ1-5	NA	12	NA	TRBV27	TGTGCCAGCAGCCCTTTGGAACAGCCCCAGCATTTT	CASSPLEQPQHF
TRBJ2-7	few	13	NA	TRBV20-1	TGCAGTGCTCGTAACCCGGGGACCTACGAGCAGTACTTC	CSARNPGTYEQYF
TRBJ2-1	NA	14	TRBD1	TRBV6-2/TRBV6-3	TGTGCCAGCAAAAAGGGGACAGCCTACAATGAGCAGTTCTTC	CASKKGTAYNEQFF
TRBJ2-7	NA	15	TRBD1	TRBV6-2/TRBV6-3	TGTGCCAGCAACGAACCCGGGACAGGGGGTTACGAGCAGTACTTC	CASNEPGTGGYEQYF
TRBJ2-5	NA	14	NA	TRBV4-1	TGCGCCAGCAGCCAAGAGCAGGGCGAAGAGACCCAGTACTTC	CASSQEQGEETQYF
TRBJ2-7	few	12	NA	TRBV29-1	TGCAGCGTTGAGTTGGCGGGGCGGGAGCAGTACTTC	CSVELAGREQYF
TRBJ2-6	NA	17	TRBD2	TRBV18	TGTGCCAGCTCACACGGGACTAGCGGGATTGGGGCCAACGTCCTGACTTTC	CASSHGTSGIGANVLTF
TRBJ2-1	once	16	TRBD2	TRBV7-8	TGTGCCAGCAGCTCCTACCCCCGGGACTACTACAATGAGCAGTTCTTC	CASSSYPRDYYNEQFF
TRBJ2-3	NA	16	NA	TRBV7-6	TGTGCCAGCAGCTTCGGTGTGGGGGTGTCCACAGATACGCAGTATTTT	CASSFGVGVSTDTQYF
TRBJ2-1	once	15	NA	TRBV11-2	TGTGCCAGCAGCTTGGGGGTGGGCCCCTACAATGAGCAGTTCTTC	CASSLGVGPYNEQFF
TRBJ2-1	NA	15	NA	TRBV4-3	TGCGCCAGCAGCCAGGCCAGGGGAGCATACAATGAGCAGTTCTTC	CASSQARGAYNEQFF
TRBJ2-3	NA	13	TRBD1	TRBV7-9	TGTGCCAGCAGCTCACGGGACAGGGTAACGCAGTATTTT	CASSSRDRVTQYF
TRBJ2-2	few	16	NA	TRBV7-9	TGTGCCAGCAGCTCATCTAGGACGGAGAACACCGGGGAGCTGTTTTTT	CASSSSRTENTGELFF
TRBJ2-3	NA	15	NA	TRBV20-1	TGCAGTGCAGGCGGGCGGTATGAGGGCACAGATACGCAGTATTTT	CSAGGRYEGTDTQYF
TRBJ2-1	NA	15	NA	TRBV7-2	TGTGCCAGCAGCCTTTGGGGGACCCCAACCACTGAGCAGTTCTTC	CASSLWGTPTTEQFF
TRBJ1-5	few	15	NA	TRBV27	TGTGCCAGCAGTTTGGGGCAGTCTAGCAATCAGCCCCAGCATTTT	CASSLGQSSNQPQHF
TRBJ1-1	NA	13	NA	TRBV29-1	TGCAGCGTCCTGGGACGGTTGAACACTGAAGCTTTCTTT	CSVLGRLNTEAFF
TRBJ2-6	few	17	TRBD1	TRBV12-3/TRBV12-4	TGTGCCAGCAGCCCCGGGACAGGGGTAGTCTGGGCCAACGTCCTGACTTTC	CASSPGTGVVWANVLTF
TRBJ1-2	NA	11	NA	TRBV19	TGTGCCAGCAGCAGGGCCTATGGCTACACCTTC	CASSRAYGYTF
TRBJ2-1	NA	13	NA	TRBV24-1	TGTGCCACCAGTGATAACTCTTACAATGAGCAGTTCTTC	CATSDNSYNEQFF
TRBJ2-1	NA	13	NA	TRBV6-2/TRBV6-3	TGTGCCAGCAGTTACGCAGCCCGCAGTGAGCAGTTCTTC	CASSYAARSEQFF
TRBJ1-2	NA	16	NA	TRBV14	TGTGCCAGCAGTCAGACCGACGGCCCACCGATCTATGGCTACACCTTC	CASSQTDGPPIYGYTF
TRBJ1-1	NA	15	NA	TRBV25-1	TGTGCCAGCAGTGGTCCCTTATCTGGGAACACTGAAGCTTTCTTT	CASSGPLSGNTEAFF
TRBJ1-2	NA	17	TRBD1	TRBV29-1	TGCAGCGTTCTAACGTGGGACAGTCAAACGAGTAACTATGGCTACACCTTC	CSVLTWDSQTSNYGYTF
TRBJ1-1	NA	17	NA	TRBV18	TGTGCCAGCTCACCACGGGCAGGGAACGGAATGAACACTGAAGCTTTCTTT	CASSPRAGNGMNTEAFF
TRBJ2-1	NA	15	NA	TRBV7-9	TGTGCCAGCAGCTTAGAAGGCCACCCATACAATGAGCAGTTCTTC	CASSLEGHPYNEQFF
TRBJ1-2	NA	15	NA	TRBV30	TGTGCCTGGAACATTTGGGGGTTTGACGACTATGGCTACACCTTC	CAWNIWGFDDYGYTF
TRBJ1-2	NA	16	NA	TRBV14	TGTGCCAGCAGCCAGTATACAGGACCTTCTAACTATGGCTACACCTTC	CASSQYTGPSNYGYTF
TRBJ2-3	NA	15	TRBD1	TRBV12-3/TRBV12-4	TGTGCCAGCAGTTCGCAGGGGGCCGATCCAGATACGCAGTATTTT	CASSSQGADPDTQYF
TRBJ2-5	NA	16	TRBD1	TRBV19	TGTGCCAGTAGTGGAGTCCGGGACAGGGGATATGAGACCCAGTACTTC	CASSGVRDRGYETQYF
TRBJ2-1	NA	16	TRBD2	TRBV20-1	TGCAGTGCTAGTCCGGGAGGGCAGGCTAGGGGGGATGAGCAGTTCTTC	CSASPGGQARGDEQFF
TRBJ2-2	NA	14	TRBD2	TRBV28	TGTGCCAGCAGTCCCACTAGCGGGGCGAGGGAGCTGTTTTTT	CASSPTSGARELFF
TRBJ1-1	NA	14	NA	TRBV27	TGTGCCAGCAGTTCCACTCCAGGGAGCACTGAAGCTTTCTTT	CASSSTPGSTEAFF